This T cell receptor (beta chain) was documented in a study of cytotoxic CD8 clonotypes in ibrutinib-treated CLL. Looked up from germline, CDR1 is LGHNA and CDR2 is YNFKEQ. V was pared by 0 bases and J by 10 bases, with 9 bases between. The CDR3 is made up of 12 amino acids. The sequencing depth, 1 in 200,000 to 1 in 1 million T cells, was the target. The method was immunoSEQ multiplex PCR; TCRdb's version includes in-frame clones alone and lacks a portion of them. The data hold some 98,000 clones, with approximately 80% observed a single time. The TCR comes from a human donor with chronic lymphocytic leukemia. V is TRBV4-2 and J is TRBJ1-2, with D perhaps TRBD1 (5 bases). Specimen: PBMCs, collected after 12 months of ibrutinib treatment. CDR3 nucleotide sequence: TGTGCCAGCAGCCAAGAGGGGACCCTCTACACCTTC. This sequence encodes CASSQEGTLYTF.